These 25 T cell receptor beta chains originate from one sample sequenced in a study of blood T cell repertoires in COVID-19. The assay was immunoSEQ multiplex PCR, and TCRdb's table has in-frame clones only and misses some. The repertoire consists of 150,000 to 200,000 clones, with 81% occurring once and the leading ten covering more than 9.5%. Sequenced material: peripheral blood. The receptors were gathered from a man between 60 and 75 years old with active or convalescent COVID-19.

The chain employs TRBV19 and TRBJ2-7, with TRBD1 matching 7 bases. Germline V lookup: CDR1 LNHDA, CDR2 SQIVND (reference sequence). The CDR3 has 14 residues. Trimming cost V 5 bases and J 3 bases; bases outside gene matches: 7. Here the CDR3 reads CASSPPGQNYEQYF. For the CDR3, the DNA is TGTGCCAGTAGTCCTCCGGGACAGAACTACGAGCAGTACTTC. The complete variable domain, with remaining parts taken from reference TRBV19 and TRBJ2-7, reads DGGITQSPKYLFRKEGQNVTLSCEQNLNHDAMYWYRQDPGQGLRLIYYSQIVNDFQKGDIAEGYSVSREKKESFPLTVTSAQKNPTAFYLCASSPPGQNYEQYFGPGTRLTVT.

In its sample, this clone was seen once. The V gene is TRBV5-1, the J gene TRBJ1-5; tentatively, D is TRBD1 (6 bases). Between the trimmed V and J ends, which lost 4 bases and 4 bases, there was a span of 12 bases. CDR3 length equals 14 residues. Germline V lookup: CDR1 SGHRS, CDR2 YFSETQ. The CDR3 sequence is CASSIEGTNQPQHF. The CDR3 region has the DNA TGCGCCAGCAGCATCGAAGGGACAAATCAGCCCCAGCATTTT.

The V call is TRBV7-6, the J call TRBJ1-2, with a possible D match to TRBD1 (6 bases). The CDR3 runs to 14 residues. CDR1 and CDR2 (germline): SGHVS, FNYEAQ. V lost 5 bases to trimming and J lost 7 bases, with 17 bases between them. The CDR3 is CASSPGQTPLGYTF. In DNA, the CDR3 is TGTGCCAGCAGCCCAGGACAGACGCCTCTTGGCTACACCTTC.

This chain uses TRBV3-1 (or the pseudogene TRBV3-2) with TRBJ1-6; 7 bases align to TRBD1. Losses at the gene ends were 1 base for V and 16 bases for J; bases not matched to a gene: 4. The CDR3 extends over 12 amino acids. Germline values: CDR1 LGHDT, CDR2 YNNKEL (reference sequence). In DNA form, the CDR3 reads TGTGCCAGCAGCCAAGGAGACAGGGAACTCCACTTT. It encodes CASSQGDRELHF.

The chain joins TRBV9 to TRBJ2-3; TRBD2 matches 15 bases. Germline CDR1 and CDR2: SGDLS and YYNGEE. Trimming at V came to 3 bases and at J to 1 base, leaving 6 bases not matched to a gene. This CDR3 has 18 amino acids. The CDR3: CASSAGLAGGPGTDTQYF. In DNA, the CDR3 is TGTGCCAGCAGCGCCGGACTAGCGGGGGGGCCTGGCACAGATACGCAGTATTTT. Full variable domain (missing parts from reference TRBV9 and TRBJ2-3): DSGVTQTPKHLITATGQRVTLRCSPRSGDLSVYWYQQSLDQGLQFLIQYYNGEERAKGNILERFSAQQFPDLHSELNLSSLELGDSALYFCASSAGLAGGPGTDTQYFGPGTRLTVL.

The gene calls are TRBV7-9 and TRBJ2-7; a possible D gene is TRBD1 (6 bases). Germline V CDR1 and CDR2: SEHNR, FQNEAQ (reference sequence). Trimming shortened V by 1 base and J by 6 bases, and 13 bases separated the two germline ends. The CDR3 covers 14 residues. This CDR3 is CASSLGGQVSEQYF. CDR3 coding DNA: TGTGCCAGCAGCTTAGGGGGGCAGGTGTCCGAGCAGTACTTC.

V usage is TRBV6-5 and J usage is TRBJ1-4; D remains ambiguous. The germline gives CDR1 MNHEY, CDR2 SVGAGI. The germline V and J ends were trimmed by 0 bases and 1 base, with 6 bases remaining between them. This CDR3 has 15 amino acids. The CDR3 reads CASSYSWRTNEKLFF. In DNA, the CDR3 is TGTGCCAGCAGTTACTCGTGGAGAACTAATGAAAAACTGTTTTTT.

The V call is TRBV4-1, the J call TRBJ2-5, with TRBD2 identical over 14 bases. Germline V CDR1 and CDR2: MGHRA, YSYEKL. J gave up 4 bases and V 4 bases, and 5 bases lay outside the gene matches. CDR3 length equals 16 residues. The CDR3 coding sequence is TGCGCCAGCAGCCTCGGACTAGCGGGAGGAGGAGAGACCCAGTACTTC. It encodes CASSLGLAGGGETQYF.

This chain uses TRBV18 with TRBJ1-5, with TRBD1 identical over 7 bases. Germline assignment: CDR1 KGHSH and CDR2 LQKENI. The CDR3 runs to 16 residues. V shed 4 bases and J 4 bases; nucleotides not matched to a gene: 10. The CDR3 sequence: CASSQGAPASNQPQHF. The DNA for the CDR3 is TGTGCCAGCTCACAGGGGGCTCCGGCATCGAATCAGCCCCAGCATTTT.

This chain uses TRBV24-1 with TRBJ2-3; 9 nucleotides line up with TRBD2. The CDR3 is 17 residues long. Germline V gives CDR1 KGHDR, CDR2 SFDVKD. Unmatched junction bases numbered 11, after V lost 3 bases and J lost 5 bases. In DNA, the CDR3 is TGTGCCACCAGTGATAATGGCGGGAGGGCTGAGGGAGATACGCAGTATTTT. Its translation: CATSDNGGRAEGDTQYF.

The chain has TRBV28 and TRBJ1-3; weak D call: TRBD1 (6 bases). This CDR3 spans 14 amino acids. Germline loops: CDR1 MDHEN, CDR2 SYDVKM. The CDR3 sequence: CASGQGFTGNTIYF. In DNA, the CDR3 is TGTGCTTCGGGGCAGGGGTTTACGGGAAACACCATATATTTT.

The CDR3 region is CASSLKGQGNTDTQYF. CDR3 coding DNA: TGCGCCAGCAGCCTAAAGGGGCAGGGAAACACAGATACGCAGTATTTT. The chain has TRBV4-1 and TRBJ2-3; D is perhaps TRBD1 (5 bases). The germline V gene has CDR1 MGHRA and CDR2 YSYEKL. The CDR3 spans 16 residues. The V gene lost 4 bases and the J gene lost 2 bases, with 16 bases spanning the gap.

This chain links TRBV3-1 (or the pseudogene TRBV3-2) with TRBJ1-2; TRBD1 aligns across 8 bases. This CDR3 comprises 14 residues. Germline V gene data show CDR1 as LGHDT and CDR2 as YNNKEL (reference sequence). V was pared by 4 bases and J by 3 bases, with 4 bases of the junction left unmatched. This CDR3 reads CASSPAGGDYGYTF. In DNA, the CDR3 is TGTGCCAGCAGCCCGGCAGGGGGCGACTATGGCTACACCTTC.

This sequence joins TRBV5-1 and TRBJ2-2; D might be TRBD1 (6 bases). Deletions cut 9 bases from V and 5 bases from J, with 17 bases between. The CDR3 runs 14 residues. CDR1 and CDR2 from the germline V gene are SGHRS and YFSETQ. CDR3: CATHRGGETGELFF. CDR3 nucleotides: TGCGCCACCCACCGAGGGGGTGAAACCGGGGAGCTGTTTTTT.

The V gene is TRBV10-3, the J gene TRBJ1-6, with D perhaps TRBD1 (6 bases). Per germline, CDR1 ENHRY and CDR2 SYGVKD. The CDR3 spans 14 residues. Trimming shortened V by 6 bases and J by 6 bases, and 12 bases separated the two germline ends. This CDR3 reads CAIRAGAGNSPLHF. CDR3 coding DNA: TGTGCCATCAGAGCAGGGGCAGGTAATTCACCCCTCCACTTT.

CDR3 loop: CASSYQGGRGETEAFF. CDR3 bases: TGTGCCAGCAGTTACCAAGGGGGCAGGGGAGAAACTGAAGCTTTCTTT. This chain uses TRBV6-5 with TRBJ1-1, with 7 positions matching TRBD1. The germline gives CDR1 MNHEY, CDR2 SVGAGI. J gave up 5 bases and V 2 bases, and 11 bases lay outside the gene matches. The CDR3 extends over 16 amino acids.

V gene TRBV9 combines with J gene TRBJ2-2; tentative D call: TRBD1 (6 bases). Germline V gives CDR1 SGDLS, CDR2 YYNGEE. The ends were cut back, 0 bases at V and 6 bases at J, with 12 bases in the middle. The CDR3 consists of 15 residues. CDR3 sequence (DNA): TGTGCCAGCAGCGTAGGAGGGGGTGACTCCGGGGAGCTGTTTTTT. Amino acids: CASSVGGGDSGELFF.

Here the CDR3 DNA reads TGCGCCAGCAGCCCTGGGACAGGGGAATGGGAGACCCAGTACTTC. Protein sequence: CASSPGTGEWETQYF. V is TRBV4-1 and J is TRBJ2-5; TRBD1 matches 10 bases. There are 15 residues in the CDR3. Germline assignment: CDR1 MGHRA and CDR2 YSYEKL. V gave up 4 bases and J gave up 5 bases; unmatched junction bases: 7.

Ten or more counts support this clone. The gene calls are TRBV5-1 and TRBJ1-2, with TRBD1 matching over 8 bases. This CDR3 is 13 amino acids long. Germline V gene sequence: CDR1 SGHRS, CDR2 YFSETQ. With V trimmed by 3 bases and J by 8 bases, 6 bases remained unmatched. The DNA of the CDR3 is TGCGCCAGCAGCTCGGGGACAGGAGGCGGCTACACCTTC. This sequence encodes CASSSGTGGGYTF.

The genes are TRBV18 and TRBJ2-3, with 13 bases matching TRBD2. There are 16 residues in the CDR3. The V segment lost 0 bases and the J segment 6 bases; nucleotides outside the gene matches: 3. Germline V gene data show CDR1 as KGHSH and CDR2 as LQKENI. This chain's CDR3 is CASSPPATSGRDTQYF. CDR3 nucleotide sequence: TGTGCCAGCTCACCACCGGCGACTAGCGGGAGGGATACGCAGTATTTT. The full variable domain, in which reference TRBV18 and TRBJ2-3 provide the parts outside the CDR3, is NAGVMQNPRHLVRRRGQEARLRCSPMKGHSHVYWYRQLPEEGLKFMVYLQKENIIDESGMPKERFSAEFPKEGPSILRIQQVVRGDSAAYFCASSPPATSGRDTQYFGPGTRLTVL.

The chain carries TRBV28 and TRBJ1-2; 12 bases line up with TRBD1. In germline, CDR1 is MDHEN, CDR2 SYDVKM. The CDR3 is 16 amino acids. Trimming took 5 bases from V and 13 from J; bases not matched to a gene: 17. CDR3 amino acids: CASSTGTGGSWGYRTF. Written as DNA, the CDR3 is TGTGCCAGCAGTACCGGGACAGGGGGCTCTTGGGGGTATCGCACCTTC.

The chain recombines TRBV18 with TRBJ2-4, with 10 bases matching TRBD1. The junction had 12 bases not matched to a gene; V was cut back by 6 bases and J by 7 bases. The germline CDR1 and CDR2 sequences are KGHSH and LQKENI. This CDR3 has 16 residues. This CDR3 is CASSPTGGAYANIQYF. The CDR3 coding sequence is TGTGCCAGCTCGCCGACAGGGGGCGCGTATGCCAACATTCAGTACTTC.

The V gene is TRBV14, the J gene TRBJ2-2, with 14 positions matching TRBD2. This CDR3 contains 18 residues. V dropped 7 bases and J dropped 3; count of bases not matched to a gene: 10. Germline CDR1 and CDR2: SGHDN and FVKESK. The DNA for the CDR3 is TGTGCCAGCAATGTTAGACTAGCGGGAGGGCCGGACACCGGGGAGCTGTTTTTT. Translation gives CASNVRLAGGPDTGELFF.

V is TRBV5-1 and J is TRBJ2-7; 10 bases agree with TRBD1. The CDR3 contains 14 residues. J lost 3 bases, V lost 4 bases, and 4 bases had no gene match. CDR1 and CDR2 from the germline V gene are SGHRS and YFSETQ. CDR3 loop: CASSLGTGVYEQYF. Here the CDR3 DNA reads TGCGCCAGCAGCCTTGGGACAGGGGTCTACGAGCAGTACTTC.

J is TRBJ2-2 and V is TRBV3-1 (or the pseudogene TRBV3-2); no reliable D call. Germline V gene sequence: CDR1 LGHDT, CDR2 YNNKEL (reference sequence). V was pared by 4 bases and J by 5 bases, with 5 bases between. The CDR3 length is 12 residues. Here the CDR3 DNA reads TGTGCCAGCAGCCTGCGTACCGGGGAGCTGTTTTTT. Its protein product is CASSLRTGELFF.